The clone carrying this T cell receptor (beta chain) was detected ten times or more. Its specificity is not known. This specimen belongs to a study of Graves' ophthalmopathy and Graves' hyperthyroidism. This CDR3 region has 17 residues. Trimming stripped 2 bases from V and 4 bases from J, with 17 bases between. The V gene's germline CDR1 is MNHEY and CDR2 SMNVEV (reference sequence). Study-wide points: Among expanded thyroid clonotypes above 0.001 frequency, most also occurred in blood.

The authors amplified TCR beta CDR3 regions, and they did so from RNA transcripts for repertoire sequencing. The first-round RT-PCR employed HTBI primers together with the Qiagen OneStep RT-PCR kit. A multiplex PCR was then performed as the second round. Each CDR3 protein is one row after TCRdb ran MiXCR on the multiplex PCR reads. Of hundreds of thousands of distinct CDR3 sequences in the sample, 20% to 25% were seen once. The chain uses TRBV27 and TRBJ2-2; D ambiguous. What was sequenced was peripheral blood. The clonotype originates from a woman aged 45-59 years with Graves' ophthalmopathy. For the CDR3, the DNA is TGTGCCAGCAGTTTAAGGGTCGTGCAAGTCTCCACCGGGGAGCTGTTTTTT. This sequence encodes CASSLRVVQVSTGELFF.